These 8 T cell receptor beta chains were sequenced from one sample in a study of blood T cell repertoires in COVID-19. This table comes from immunoSEQ multiplex PCR, and its TCRdb copy is limited to in-frame clones, with some not included. This sample carries about 160,000 clones, around 80% of them seen once, and the ten largest clones take around 8.1%. The sample consisted of peripheral blood. All receptors come from a man in his 60s with acute or convalescent COVID-19.

The rearrangement joins TRBV18 to TRBJ2-5; TRBD2 aligns across 7 bases. Germline-derived CDR1 and CDR2 are KGHSH and LQKENI. Germline trimming cut 4 bases from V and 3 bases from J; bases unmatched to any gene: 5. The CDR3 is 14 amino acids. This CDR3 is CASSRGGIEETQYF. Here the CDR3 DNA reads TGTGCCAGCTCACGGGGGGGGATCGAAGAGACCCAGTACTTC.

J is TRBJ1-5 and V is TRBV4-3; D is undetermined. Germline V lookup: CDR1 LGHNA, CDR2 YSLEER. The V end was cut by 1 base, the J end by 3 bases, with 10 bases between. CDR3 size: 15 residues. CDR3 region: CASSQVWAHNQPQHF. CDR3 nucleotide sequence: TGCGCCAGCAGCCAAGTTTGGGCTCACAATCAGCCCCAGCATTTT.

The genes are TRBV6-5 and TRBJ2-7; 8 nucleotides match TRBD1. The CDR3 has 14 amino acids. CDR1 and CDR2 (germline): MNHEY, SVGAGI. Trimming removed 8 bases from V and 2 bases from J; junction bases left unmatched: 8. The CDR3 sequence: CASGGQDSAYEQYF. Written as DNA, the CDR3 is TGTGCCAGCGGGGGACAGGACTCGGCCTACGAGCAGTACTTC.

CDR3 sequence (DNA): TGCGCCAGCAGTGGAGGGGCGGGGTACGAGCAGTACTTC. This sequence encodes CASSGGAGYEQYF. The V call is TRBV10-2, the J call TRBJ2-7; D may be TRBD2 (6 bases). Germline-derived CDR1 and CDR2 are WSHSY and SAAADI. V was pared by 4 bases and J by 4 bases, with 11 bases between. The CDR3 consists of 13 residues.

The CDR3 spells CASSLETVNDEQYF. In DNA, the CDR3 is TGTGCCAGCAGCCTAGAGACAGTGAACGACGAGCAGTACTTC. V is TRBV5-5 and J is TRBJ2-7, with D tentatively TRBD1 (5 bases). The CDR3 covers 14 residues. Trimming removed 4 bases at V and 5 bases at J, with 16 bases between. Germline V gives CDR1 SGHKS, CDR2 YYEKEE (reference sequence).

The table lists this clone with a few counts. This chain connects TRBV19 to TRBJ1-5; TRBD1 aligns across 7 bases. Germline V gene data show CDR1 as LNHDA and CDR2 as SQIVND (reference sequence). This CDR3 spans 14 amino acids. V lost 6 bases to trimming and J lost 3 bases; unmatched junction nucleotides: 5. The DNA for the CDR3 is TGTGCCAGTAGAGGGGACAGTTACAATCAGCCCCAGCATTTT. Translation gives CASRGDSYNQPQHF.

V gene TRBV3-1 (or the pseudogene TRBV3-2) combines with J gene TRBJ2-3; TRBD2 aligns across 7 bases. Germline V gene lookup returns CDR1 LGHDT and CDR2 YNNKEL (reference sequence). The V segment lost 4 bases and the J segment 2 bases; nucleotides outside the gene matches: 6. This CDR3 region has 15 residues. Here the CDR3 DNA reads TGTGCCAGCAGCCGCCAGCGGGGAGCCACAGATACGCAGTATTTT. This encodes CASSRQRGATDTQYF.

The chain carries TRBV6-6 and TRBJ1-2; TRBD1 might be the D (6 bases). The V gene's germline CDR1 is MNHNY and CDR2 SVGAGI (reference sequence). V lost 8 bases and J lost 6, with 16 bases in between. The CDR3 totals 13 residues. CDR3 bases: TGTGCCAGCCGAGCCGCACCAGGGGATGGCTACACCTTC. Its protein is CASRAAPGDGYTF.